This T cell receptor beta chain derives from a study of early T cells in non-severe SARS-CoV-2 infection. Overall study: Sequencing was performed on bulk RNA from unsorted whole blood, leaving chains unpaired.

This clonotype occurred many times. The CDR3 totals 15 residues. Germline CDR1 SNHLY, CDR2 FYNNEI. V dropped 4 bases and J dropped 5 bases, with 16 bases sitting between them. Unique molecular identifiers were attached to individual cDNA molecules. TCRdb independently ran MiXCR on the 5' RACE reads; one entry per CDR3 protein. Of roughly 47,000 distinct CDR3 sequences listed, around 6% are singletons. The sequencing used whole blood, collected at baseline. The origin of this receptor is an adult who was a healthcare worker with PCR-confirmed SARS-CoV-2 infection or an uninfected control (not recorded which). This chain joins TRBV2 and TRBJ2-3, with D maybe TRBD2 (6 bases). DNA of the CDR3: TGTGCCAGCAGTGCCGGGACTGTTTTAGGAGATACGCAGTATTTT. It specifies CASSAGTVLGDTQYF.